Following are 14 T cell receptor beta chains from one sample sequenced in a study of identical twins. MiXCR was run by TCRdb on the 5' RACE reads, yielding one entry per CDR3 protein. The data show a few hundred thousand distinct CDR3 sequences, around 20% seen once. The sequencing sample was made of naive T cells sorted from blood. These receptor sequences come from a middle-aged man in good health.

The rearrangement links TRBV7-2 to TRBJ2-7; D possibly corresponds to TRBD2 (5 bases). Germline V lookup: CDR1 SGHTA, CDR2 FQGNSA. The CDR3 runs 15 residues. V was pared by 5 bases and J by 3 bases, with 17 bases between. The CDR3 DNA follows: TGTGCCAGCAGCCTTCGAGTACTAGTAGGCTACGAGCAGTACTTC. As protein: CASSLRVLVGYEQYF.

This clonotype was observed at least ten times. The rearrangement joins TRBV27 to TRBJ2-1; D unresolved. The CDR3 is 13 amino acids. Germline V gene sequence: CDR1 MNHEY, CDR2 SMNVEV (reference sequence). Trimming pared 6 bases from V and 5 bases from J, leaving 11 bases between. CDR3 amino acids: CASRGQAHNEQFF. The DNA of the CDR3 is TGTGCCAGCAGAGGGCAGGCTCACAATGAGCAGTTCTTC.

V and J are TRBV29-1 and TRBJ2-7; 7 positions agree with TRBD1. J lost 2 bases, V lost 5 bases, and 6 bases had no gene match. The CDR3 loop spans 13 amino acids. Germline-derived CDR1 and CDR2 are SQVTM and ANQGSEA. This CDR3 is CSVSTGIPYEQYF. In DNA, the CDR3 is TGCAGCGTTTCGACAGGGATCCCCTACGAGCAGTACTTC.

This clonotype appeared a few times. The chain recombines TRBV7-9 with TRBJ2-1; 9 bases line up with TRBD1. Germline V gene lookup returns CDR1 SEHNR and CDR2 FQNEAQ (reference sequence). The ends lost 3 bases at V and 7 bases at J; junction bases unmatched: 7. The CDR3 contains 15 residues. In nucleotides, the CDR3 is TGTGCCAGCAGCTTCGGGACAGGGCTCTGGAATGAGCAGTTCTTC. This sequence encodes CASSFGTGLWNEQFF.

V and J are TRBV9 and TRBJ2-3; 9 bases agree with TRBD2. This CDR3 has 20 amino acids. V lost 4 bases and J lost 1; bases outside the gene matches: 19. In germline, CDR1 is SGDLS, CDR2 YYNGEE. The CDR3 sequence: CASSLNPGREGAPGTDTQYF. DNA for the CDR3: TGTGCCAGCAGCTTAAACCCCGGGCGGGAGGGTGCTCCCGGCACAGATACGCAGTATTTT.

This clonotype was seen ten or more times. This chain connects TRBV15 to TRBJ2-5; 7 positions agree with TRBD2. Looked up from germline, CDR1 is LNHNV and CDR2 is YYDKDF (reference sequence). The J segment lost 3 bases and the V segment lost 5 bases, leaving 9 bases of the junction unmatched. The CDR3 totals 15 residues. The CDR3 DNA is TGTGCCACCAGCCTTGGGGGGGTCAAGGAAGAGACCCAGTACTTC. This codes for CATSLGGVKEETQYF.

This clonotype was counted only a few times. The gene calls are TRBV4-3 and TRBJ2-5; D remains ambiguous. This CDR3 has 15 residues. V was trimmed by 4 bases and J by 3 bases, leaving 15 bases between them. Germline-derived CDR1 and CDR2 are LGHNA and YSLEER. CDR3 region: CASSRDGLAEETQYF. As DNA, the CDR3 is TGCGCCAGCAGCCGAGACGGGTTAGCAGAAGAGACCCAGTACTTC.

V usage is TRBV4-3 and J usage is TRBJ1-6; no clear D. Per germline, CDR1 LGHNA and CDR2 YSLEER. CDR3 size: 14 residues. V lost 1 base, J lost 5 bases, and 6 bases lay in between. This chain's CDR3 is CASSQVQDNSPLHF. CDR3 in DNA: TGCGCCAGCAGCCAAGTGCAGGATAATTCACCCCTCCACTTT.

This clonotype occurred many times. This chain joins TRBV20-1 and TRBJ2-1; either TRBD1 or TRBD2 may fit D (5 bases each). The CDR3 covers 15 residues. Trimming removed 6 bases at V and 0 bases at J, with 15 bases between. The germline V gene encodes CDR1 DFQATT and CDR2 SNEGSKA (reference sequence). In DNA, the CDR3 is TGCAGTGCCCTACAAAGGGACCTCTCCTACAATGAGCAGTTCTTC. Protein sequence: CSALQRDLSYNEQFF.

V and J are TRBV25-1 and TRBJ2-1; D ambiguous. The CDR3 is 13 residues long. The ends were cut back, 1 base at V and 5 bases at J, with 6 bases in the middle. Germline loops: CDR1 MGHDK, CDR2 SYGVNS. The CDR3 DNA sequence: TGTGCCAGCAGTGAATTGAAGGACAATGAGCAGTTCTTC. It encodes CASSELKDNEQFF. The full variable domain, with the rest looked up from reference TRBV25-1 and TRBJ2-1, is EADIYQTPRYLVIGTGKKITLECSQTMGHDKMYWYQQDPGMELHLIHYSYGVNSTEKGDLSSESTVSRIRTEHFPLTLESARPSHTSQYLCASSELKDNEQFFGPGTRLTVL.

There are a few counts of this clonotype. The CDR3 spells CASSLNLPSGNTIYF. In DNA, the CDR3 is TGTGCCAGCAGTTTAAATCTCCCTTCTGGAAACACCATATATTTT. The chain joins TRBV12-3 or TRBV12-4 to TRBJ1-3; D remains unclear. The CDR3 has 15 amino acids. With 2 bases removed from V and 1 base from J, the gap between germline ends came to 9 bases.

The J gene is TRBJ2-2, the V gene TRBV12-3 or TRBV12-4; 8 nucleotides line up with TRBD1. Trimming at V came to 6 bases and at J to 1 base, leaving 13 bases not matched to a gene. The CDR3 contains 18 residues. This CDR3 is CASRHGSRGLMNTGELFF. The CDR3 region has the DNA TGTGCCAGCAGACATGGGTCCAGGGGGCTAATGAACACCGGGGAGCTGTTTTTT.

This clonotype has ten or more counts. The rearrangement links TRBV19 to TRBJ2-7; 9 nucleotides agree with TRBD2. The CDR3 is 13 amino acids. The junction had 1 base not matched to a gene; V was cut back by 5 bases and J by 2 bases. The V gene's germline CDR1 is LNHDA and CDR2 SQIVND (reference sequence). In DNA form, the CDR3 reads TGTGCCAGTAGTGCGGGGGGGACCTACGAGCAGTACTTC. Its protein is CASSAGGTYEQYF.

The J gene is TRBJ1-5, the V gene TRBV20-1; tentatively, D is TRBD1 (6 bases). Trimming cost V 2 bases and J 8 bases, with 10 bases left between them. CDR1 DFQATT and CDR2 SNEGSKA come from the germline V gene (reference sequence). The CDR3 contains 12 residues. The CDR3: CSARTTGKPQHF. CDR3 coding DNA: TGCAGTGCTAGAACCACAGGGAAGCCCCAGCATTTT.